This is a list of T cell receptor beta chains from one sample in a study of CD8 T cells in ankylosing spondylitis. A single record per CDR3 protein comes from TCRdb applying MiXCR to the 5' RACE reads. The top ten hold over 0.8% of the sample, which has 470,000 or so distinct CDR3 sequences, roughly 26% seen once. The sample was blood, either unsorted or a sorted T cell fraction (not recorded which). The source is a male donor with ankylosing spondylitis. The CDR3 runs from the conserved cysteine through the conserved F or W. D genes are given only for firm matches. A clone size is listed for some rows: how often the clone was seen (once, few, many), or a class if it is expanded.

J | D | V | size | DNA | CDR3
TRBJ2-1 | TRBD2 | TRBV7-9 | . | TGTGCCAGCAGTACGATGACTAGCGGTGTCTCCTACAATGAGCAGTTCTTC | CASSTMTSGVSYNEQFF
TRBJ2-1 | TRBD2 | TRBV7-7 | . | TGTGCCAGCAGCTACCTAGCGGGAGGGGGTGAGCAGTTCTTC | CASSYLAGGGEQFF
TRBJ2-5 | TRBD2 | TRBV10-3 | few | TGTGCCATCAGTGGGAATAGCGGGAGGAGCGAGACCCAGTACTTC | CAISGNSGRSETQYF
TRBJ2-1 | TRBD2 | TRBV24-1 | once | TGTGCCACCAGTGACAGAGGAGGGAGCGGGACGGTTTATGAGCAGTTCTTC | CATSDRGGSGTVYEQFF
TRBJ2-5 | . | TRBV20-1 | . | TGCAGTGCTAGAACGGGGCTAGTTACACGGGAGACCCAGTACTTC | CSARTGLVTRETQYF
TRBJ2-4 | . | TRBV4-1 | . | TGCGCCAGCAGCCAAGGTGCCAAAAACATTCAGTACTTC | CASSQGAKNIQYF
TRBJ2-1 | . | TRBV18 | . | TGTGCCAGCTCAGACGGGAGTTACAATGAGCAGTTCTTC | CASSDGSYNEQFF
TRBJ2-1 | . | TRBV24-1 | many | TGTGCCACCAGTGATTTGGCAGGGGGGGCGGGCCTCTCCTACAATGAGCAGTTCTTC | CATSDLAGGAGLSYNEQFF
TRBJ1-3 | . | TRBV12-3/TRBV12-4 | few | TGTGCCAGCAGCCTCGGTGGGTTTGGAAACACCATATATTTT | CASSLGGFGNTIYF
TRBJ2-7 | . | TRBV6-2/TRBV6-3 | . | TGTGCCAGCAGTTGGGGCTACGAGCAGTACTTC | CASSWGYEQYF
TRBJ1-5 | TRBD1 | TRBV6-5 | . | TGTGCCAGCAGTTACTCCGGGACAGGTGGCAATCAGCCCCAGCATTTT | CASSYSGTGGNQPQHF
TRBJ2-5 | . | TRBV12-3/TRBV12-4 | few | TGTGCCAGCAGCCCGATTCAGGGGGGAGGAGAGACCCAGTACTTC | CASSPIQGGGETQYF
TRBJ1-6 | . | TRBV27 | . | TGTGCCAGCAGTACAACCGGGAGAACCCTCCACTTT | CASSTTGRTLHF
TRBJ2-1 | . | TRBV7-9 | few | TGTGCCAGCAGTACGTATATAGCGTTGGGCTACAATGAGCAGTTCTTC | CASSTYIALGYNEQFF
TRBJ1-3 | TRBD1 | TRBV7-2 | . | TGTGCCAGCAGCACCGGGACAGGGAGTGGAAACACCATATATTTT | CASSTGTGSGNTIYF
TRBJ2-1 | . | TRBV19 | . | TGTGCCAGTAGTAGGGCGGCTCATGGGGCTAATGAGCAGTTCTTC | CASSRAAHGANEQFF
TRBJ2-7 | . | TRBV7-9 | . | TGTGCCAGCAGCCTGGACTGGTCCTACGAGCAGTACTTC | CASSLDWSYEQYF
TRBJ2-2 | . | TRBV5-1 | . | TGCGCCAGCAGCTTGTCTTGGAGGAAAATCACCGGGGAGCTGTTTTTT | CASSLSWRKITGELFF
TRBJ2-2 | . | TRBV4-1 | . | TGCGCCAGCAGCCAAGATTGGCGGCAGGGGAACACCGGGGAGCTGTTTTTT | CASSQDWRQGNTGELFF
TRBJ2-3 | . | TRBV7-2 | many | TGCGCCAGCAGCTTAAGCGGAGGCACAGATACGCAGTATTTT | CASSLSGGTDTQYF
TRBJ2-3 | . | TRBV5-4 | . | TGTGCCAGCAGCACGCGCGGGGTAGGGGCCACAGATACGCAGTATTTT | CASSTRGVGATDTQYF
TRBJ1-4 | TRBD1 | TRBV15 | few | TGTGCCACCAGCGGCAGAGGGGGCGGAGGACTCATAAATGAAAAACTGTTTTTT | CATSGRGGGGLINEKLFF
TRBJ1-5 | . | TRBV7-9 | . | TGTGCCAGCAGCCCCCGGGCCGCGGATCAGCCCCAGCATTTT | CASSPRAADQPQHF
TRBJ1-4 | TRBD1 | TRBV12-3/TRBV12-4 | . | TGTGCCAGCAGGGCCTCGACAGGGATTAATGAAAAACTGTTTTTT | CASRASTGINEKLFF
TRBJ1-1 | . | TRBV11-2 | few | TGTGCCAGCAGCACAAACAGGGAGAGAGCTTTCTTT | CASSTNRERAFF
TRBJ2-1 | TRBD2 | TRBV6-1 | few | TGTGCCAGCAACCCACCTCGGCTAGCGGGGCCTGAGCAGTTCTTC | CASNPPRLAGPEQFF
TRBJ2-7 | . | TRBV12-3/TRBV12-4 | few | TGTGCCAGCACCCGAGGGAACCGCTACGAGCAGTACTTC | CASTRGNRYEQYF
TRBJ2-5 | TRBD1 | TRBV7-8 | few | TGTGCCAGCAGCTACAAACAGGGGGCCAAAGCGAGAAAAGAGACCCAGTACTTC | CASSYKQGAKARKETQYF
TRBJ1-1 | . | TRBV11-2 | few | TGTGCCAGCAGCCCGGGACGGATGAACACTGAAGCTTTCTTT | CASSPGRMNTEAFF
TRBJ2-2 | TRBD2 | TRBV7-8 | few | TGTGCCAGCAGGTCACGTCGGGAGGGCACCGGGGAGCTGTTTTTT | CASRSRREGTGELFF
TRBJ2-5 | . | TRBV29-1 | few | TGCAGCGTTCAAAAGGAGTTCGGGGGGACCCAGTACTTC | CSVQKEFGGTQYF